The source of this T cell receptor beta chain is a study of blood T cell repertoires in COVID-19. As concerns this clone: This CDR3 is also generated by other DNA sequences in the sample.

Produced via immunoSEQ multiplex PCR; TCRdb's table is partial and in-frame only. The sample consists of about 400,000 clones, roughly 90% of them appearing once. Germline V CDR1 and CDR2: SGHTA, FQGTGA. Unmatched junction bases numbered 2, after V lost 3 bases and J lost 4 bases. This CDR3 comprises 16 residues. The chain employs TRBV7-3 and TRBJ2-1, with 14 bases identical to TRBD2. What was sequenced was PBMCs or T cells enriched from blood (not recorded which). The source is a woman in her thirties with acute COVID-19. The CDR3 spells CASSFGTSGGYNEQFF. In DNA, the CDR3 is TGTGCCAGCAGCTTCGGGACTAGCGGGGGATACAATGAGCAGTTCTTC.